Detailed here is one T cell receptor (beta chain). The data belong to a study of blood T cells in healthy people across ages. CDR3 size: 15 residues. Germline V gives CDR1 SEHNR, CDR2 FQNEAQ (reference sequence). The use of a sample-barcoded 5' primer and a J-beta primer mix characterized a second PCR of about 6 to 11 cycles. Each CDR3 protein gets one entry after TCRdb re-called the 5' RACE reads with MiXCR. The sample lists around 1.5 million distinct CDR3 sequences; approximately 38% were seen once. The donors, aged about 6 to 90, were healthy Caucasians from Russia. V gene TRBV7-9 combines with J gene TRBJ2-4, with TRBD1 identical over 8 bases. The J call may be wrong; the DNA end is better matched by TRBJ2-5. The sequencing input was blood. The clonotype was recovered from a young woman in good health. CDR3 residues: CASSFFGQGRETQYF. DNA for the CDR3: TGTGCCAGCAGCTTCTTTGGACAGGGTAGAGAGACCCAGTACTTC.